The 24 T cell receptor beta chains below were found in one sample sequenced in a study of cytomegalovirus exposure and HLA in healthy donors. PCR amplification relied on 60 Vbeta primers (plus 13 Jbeta primers). Generated by immunoSEQ multiplex PCR, the TCRdb table keeps only in-frame clones and is missing some. The sample includes around 130,000 clones, 73% seen only once; the top ten take over 2%. Sequencing used PBMCs. The receptors here all came from a woman between 35 and 50 years old in good health and CMV-seropositive.

The chain combines TRBV28 with TRBJ1-2, with D hard to call. This CDR3 contains 12 residues. The germline V and J ends were trimmed by 1 base and 4 bases, with 4 bases remaining between them. CDR1 and CDR2 (germline): MDHEN, SYDVKM. The CDR3 region is CASSLSSYGYTF. The DNA of the CDR3 is TGTGCCAGCAGTTTATCCAGCTATGGCTACACCTTC.

To note about this clone: Germline is not matched at one junction end, which may reflect a read error. The identical CDR3 is also encoded by other nucleotide sequences in the sample. The chain combines TRBV9 with TRBJ1-2; 9 bases are a match to TRBD1. This CDR3 spans 15 amino acids. Germline CDR1 is SGDLS and CDR2 is YYNGEE. CDR3 in amino acids: CASSERTGDRYGYTF. DNA for the CDR3: TGTGCCAGCAGCGAGAGGACAGGGGATCGCTATGGCTACACTTTC.

The CDR3 DNA reads TGTGCCTGGAGTGTACTCGGTACTGGCAATCAGCCCCAGCATTTT. Translation: CAWSVLGTGNQPQHF. The chain combines TRBV30 with TRBJ1-5; D is undetermined. CDR3 length: 15 amino acids. Germline CDR1 is GTSNPN and CDR2 is SVGIG (reference sequence). V lost 0 bases to trimming and J lost 2 bases, with 11 bases between them. The variable domain in full, with the rest retrieved from reference TRBV30 and TRBJ1-5, is SQTIHQWPATLVQPVGSPLSLECTVEGTSNPNLYWYRQAAGRGLQLLFYSVGIGQISSEVPQNLSASRPQDRQFILSSKKLLLSDSGFYLCAWSVLGTGNQPQHFGDGTRLSIL.

This chain links TRBV18 with TRBJ1-2; possible D gene TRBD1, 6 bases. The CDR3 is 13 amino acids. Germline V lookup: CDR1 KGHSH, CDR2 LQKENI. V gave up 4 bases and J gave up 7 bases, with 13 bases separating them. In nucleotides, the CDR3 is TGTGCCAGCTCACAAGACAGGACCCCTGGCTACACCTTC. The encoded protein is CASSQDRTPGYTF.

The genes are TRBV6-6 and TRBJ2-1, with 8 positions matching TRBD2. V lost 5 bases to trimming and J lost 8 bases; unmatched junction nucleotides: 11. Germline loops: CDR1 MNHNY, CDR2 SVGAGI (reference sequence). CDR3 length: 15 amino acids. CDR3 sequence: CASSPAGGVSDEQFF. As DNA, the CDR3 is TGTGCCAGCAGTCCGGCGGGAGGAGTGTCCGATGAGCAGTTCTTC.

The J gene is TRBJ1-1, the V gene TRBV29-1; TRBD1 agrees at 7 bases. CDR1 is SQVTM, CDR2 ANQGSEA, per germline. The CDR3 has 13 residues. The V segment lost 2 bases and the J segment 3 bases; nucleotides outside the gene matches: 3. CDR3 in DNA: TGCAGCGTTGAAATCCAGGGGGACACTGAAGCTTTCTTT. Its protein is CSVEIQGDTEAFF.

The rearrangement links TRBV19 to TRBJ2-1, with 7 bases aligning to TRBD2. Germline lookup yields CDR1 LNHDA and CDR2 SQIVND (reference sequence). J gave up 3 bases and V 7 bases, and 9 bases lay outside the gene matches. CDR3 size: 15 residues. CDR3 sequence: CASTEAGTLYNEQFF. The DNA for the CDR3 is TGTGCCAGTACAGAAGCGGGGACTCTCTACAATGAGCAGTTCTTC.

The CDR3 DNA reads as TGTGCCAGCAGCTCCAGACAGGGCTATTCACCCCTCCACTTT. Its protein is CASSSRQGYSPLHF. This sequence joins TRBV7-2 and TRBJ1-6; 7 bases match TRBD1. CDR3 length: 14 amino acids. CDR1 is SGHTA, CDR2 FQGNSA, per germline. The V segment lost 4 bases and the J segment 8 bases; nucleotides outside the gene matches: 5.

This chain joins TRBV19 and TRBJ2-1; the match to TRBD2 covers 10 bases. Germline V gene sequence: CDR1 LNHDA, CDR2 SQIVND (reference sequence). The CDR3 covers 16 residues. The ends lost 5 bases at V and 2 bases at J; junction bases unmatched: 6. CDR3 sequence (DNA): TGTGCCAGTAGTGACAAAGCGGGAGGGCCCTACAATGAGCAGTTCTTC. This encodes CASSDKAGGPYNEQFF.

The gene calls are TRBV11-2 and TRBJ1-1; 8 bases match TRBD1. Germline CDR1 is SGHAT and CDR2 is FQNNGV. This CDR3 spans 17 amino acids. The junction had 11 bases not matched to a gene; V was cut back by 5 bases and J by 0 bases. CDR3: CASSATTGGPMNTEAFF. CDR3 nucleotide sequence: TGTGCCAGCAGCGCTACCACAGGGGGGCCAATGAACACTGAAGCTTTCTTT.

The chain joins TRBV11-2 to TRBJ2-3, with a possible D match to TRBD2 (6 bases). The length of the CDR3 is 17 residues. V dropped 4 bases and J dropped 0 bases, with 17 bases sitting between them. CDR1 is SGHAT, CDR2 FQNNGV, per germline. CDR3 nucleotides: TGTGCCAGCAGCTCCCTTTTCGGGCGGGAAAGCACAGATACGCAGTATTTT. Protein sequence: CASSSLFGRESTDTQYF.

The V call is TRBV6-5, the J call TRBJ2-5; D might be TRBD1 (6 bases). V was shortened by 5 bases and J by 0 bases, with 13 bases between the two germline ends. The CDR3 length is 15 residues. CDR1 is MNHEY and CDR2 is SVGAGI in the germline V gene. The CDR3 nucleotides are TGTGCCAGCAGTCGCCGGGACACCCACCAAGAGACCCAGTACTTC. Translating it yields CASSRRDTHQETQYF.

This chain joins TRBV5-1 and TRBJ2-3; 7 bases agree with TRBD2. The CDR3 runs to 16 residues. V dropped 0 bases and J dropped 0; count of bases not matched to a gene: 4. Looked up from germline, CDR1 is SGHRS and CDR2 is YFSETQ. CDR3 DNA sequence: TGCGCCAGCAGCTTGGGGGCGCGGGGGAGCACAGATACGCAGTATTTT. It encodes CASSLGARGSTDTQYF.

This sequence joins TRBV28 and TRBJ2-7; D is unclear. The CDR3 length is 10 residues. Between the trimmed V and J ends, which lost 4 bases and 6 bases, there was a span of 4 bases. Germline V gene sequence: CDR1 MDHEN, CDR2 SYDVKM. The CDR3 DNA reads TGTGCCAGCAGTTCGAGCGAGCAGTACTTC. It yields the protein CASSSSEQYF.

The chain has TRBV18 and TRBJ1-2; D is unresolved. CDR1 is KGHSH and CDR2 is LQKENI in the germline V gene. Trimming left V 3 bases short and J 2 bases short, with 13 bases between. The CDR3 contains 15 residues. Here the CDR3 DNA reads TGTGCCAGCTCACCGAAGGCAGGAATCAACTATGGCTACACCTTC. Translating gives CASSPKAGINYGYTF.

This chain connects TRBV4-2 to TRBJ2-7; 10 bases line up with TRBD1. The CDR3 consists of 16 residues. Germline V gene sequence: CDR1 LGHNA, CDR2 YNFKEQ. The ends lost 4 bases at V and 2 bases at J; junction bases unmatched: 8. Here the CDR3 reads CASSRKTGQGAYEQYF. The CDR3 nucleotides read TGTGCCAGCAGCCGGAAGACAGGACAGGGGGCCTACGAGCAGTACTTC.

This clone has a handful of counts. The V and J genes are TRBV4-1 and TRBJ2-7; D might be TRBD2 (5 bases). Germline V gene lookup returns CDR1 MGHRA and CDR2 YSYEKL. This CDR3 has 15 residues. Trimming cost V 0 bases and J 0 bases, with 9 bases left between them. The CDR3 nucleotides are TGCGCCAGCAGCCAAGAGGGAGTCAGCTCCTACGAGCAGTACTTC. Its protein product is CASSQEGVSSYEQYF.

The V gene is TRBV4-3, the J gene TRBJ1-3; no reliable D call. This CDR3 comprises 15 residues. The germline V gene encodes CDR1 LGHNA and CDR2 YSLEER. V dropped 1 base and J dropped 4 bases, with 11 bases sitting between them. CDR3 bases: TGCGCCAGCAGCCAAGTACGAGGGAAGGGAAACACCATATATTTT. Translating gives CASSQVRGKGNTIYF.

CDR3 sequence: CAWSSGYAHTDTQYF. In DNA, the CDR3 is TGTGCCTGGAGTTCCGGGTATGCCCACACAGATACGCAGTATTTT. V and J are TRBV30 and TRBJ2-3; D is unresolved. Germline CDR1 and CDR2: GTSNPN and SVGIG (reference sequence). Trimming removed 2 bases at V and 2 bases at J, with 14 bases between. The CDR3 is 15 residues long.

This clone was recorded only once. The rearrangement uses TRBV19 and TRBJ1-1, with 9 bases lining up with TRBD1. There are 15 residues in the CDR3. The V and J ends lost 8 bases and 1 base, in that order; junction bases with no gene match: 8. Germline CDR1 reads LNHDA; CDR2 reads SQIVND (reference sequence). CDR3 protein: CASRRTGQGNTEAFF. As DNA, the CDR3 is TGTGCCAGTCGACGAACGGGACAGGGGAACACTGAAGCTTTCTTT.

The V gene is TRBV28, the J gene TRBJ2-5; 8 bases align to TRBD1. The junction had 4 bases not matched to a gene; V was cut back by 6 bases and J by 4 bases. CDR1 and CDR2 (germline): MDHEN, SYDVKM. The CDR3 covers 13 residues. The CDR3, as DNA: TGTGCCAGCAGGGCAGGGGGCCGAGAGACCCAGTACTTC. Amino acid sequence: CASRAGGRETQYF.

This clone has more than one count but fewer than ten. The CDR3 DNA reads as TGTGCCAGCAGCCGCGGGACTAGCGCTACCTACGAGCAGTACTTC. Amino acids: CASSRGTSATYEQYF. The J gene is TRBJ2-7, the V gene TRBV7-2; 10 nucleotides align to TRBD2. Trimming at V came to 5 bases and at J to 2 bases, leaving 6 bases not matched to a gene. The germline V gene has CDR1 SGHTA and CDR2 FQGNSA. This CDR3 region has 15 residues.

The genes are TRBV4-1 and TRBJ2-7, with D perhaps TRBD1 (6 bases). The CDR3 covers 15 residues. Germline loops: CDR1 MGHRA, CDR2 YSYEKL. With 0 bases removed from V and 2 bases from J, the gap between germline ends came to 11 bases. CDR3 sequence: CASSQDQGPPYEQYF. CDR3 DNA: TGCGCCAGCAGCCAAGACCAGGGGCCACCCTACGAGCAGTACTTC.

The DNA for the CDR3 is TGTGCCAGCACCCGTGGCGGACAGGGATTCAAAGAGACCCAGTACTTC. Residues: CASTRGGQGFKETQYF. The J gene is TRBJ2-5, the V gene TRBV11-2; 8 bases line up with TRBD1. Trimming cost V 7 bases and J 3 bases; bases outside gene matches: 13. This CDR3 has 16 residues. Germline CDR1 is SGHAT and CDR2 is FQNNGV. The full variable domain, rest sourced from reference TRBV11-2 and TRBJ2-5, is EAGVAQSPRYKIIEKRQSVAFWCNPISGHATLYWYQQILGQGPKLLIQFQNNGVVDDSQLPKDRFSAERLKGVDSTLKIQPAKLEDSAVYLCASTRGGQGFKETQYFGPGTRLLVL.